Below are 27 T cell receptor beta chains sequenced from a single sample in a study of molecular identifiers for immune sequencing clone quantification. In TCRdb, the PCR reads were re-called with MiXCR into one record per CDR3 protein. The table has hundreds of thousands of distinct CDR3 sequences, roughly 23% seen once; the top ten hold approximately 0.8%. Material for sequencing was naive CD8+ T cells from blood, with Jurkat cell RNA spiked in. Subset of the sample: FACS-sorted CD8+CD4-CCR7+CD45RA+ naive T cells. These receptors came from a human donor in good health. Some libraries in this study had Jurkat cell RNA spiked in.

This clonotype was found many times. The CDR3 coding sequence is TGCAGTGCTAGAGATCTGAGAGGGGGCGAGAATCAGCCCCAGCATTTT. Amino acids: CSARDLRGGENQPQHF. The chain recombines TRBV20-1 with TRBJ1-5, with 7 positions matching TRBD1. The CDR3 has 16 amino acids. V lost 0 bases to trimming and J lost 4 bases; unmatched junction nucleotides: 9. Germline V gene lookup returns CDR1 DFQATT and CDR2 SNEGSKA (reference sequence).

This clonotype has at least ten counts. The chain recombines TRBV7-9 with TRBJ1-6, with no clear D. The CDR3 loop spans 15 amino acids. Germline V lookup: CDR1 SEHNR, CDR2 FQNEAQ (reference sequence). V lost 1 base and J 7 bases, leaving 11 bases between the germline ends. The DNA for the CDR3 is TGTGCCAGCAGCTTAGGTTGGCGGGAGAATTCACCCCTCCACTTT. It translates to CASSLGWRENSPLHF.

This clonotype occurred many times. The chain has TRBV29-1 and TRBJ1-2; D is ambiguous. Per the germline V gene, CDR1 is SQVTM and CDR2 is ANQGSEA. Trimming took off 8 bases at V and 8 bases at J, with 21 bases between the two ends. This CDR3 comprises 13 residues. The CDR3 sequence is CSCFGEWLGGYTF. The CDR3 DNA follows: TGCAGCTGTTTCGGGGAATGGCTAGGAGGCTACACCTTC. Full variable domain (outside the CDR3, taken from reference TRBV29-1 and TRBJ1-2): SAVISQKPSRDICQRGTSLTIQCQVDSQVTMMFWYRQQPGQSLTLIATANQGSEATYESGFVIDKFPISRPNLTFSTLTVSNMSPEDSSIYLCSCFGEWLGGYTFGSGTRLTVV.

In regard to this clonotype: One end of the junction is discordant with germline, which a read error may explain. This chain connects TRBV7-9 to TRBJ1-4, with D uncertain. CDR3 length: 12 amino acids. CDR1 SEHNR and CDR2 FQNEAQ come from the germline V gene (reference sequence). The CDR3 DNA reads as TGTGCCAGCAGCTTGCCCAATGAAAAACTGGTTTTT. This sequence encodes CASSLPNEKLVF.

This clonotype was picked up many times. DNA for the CDR3: TGTGCCAGCAGCCAAGATACCACAGTCAAGTATGGCTACACCTTC. It specifies CASSQDTTVKYGYTF. The chain combines TRBV14 with TRBJ1-2; D gene ambiguous. This CDR3 spans 15 amino acids. Germline assignment: CDR1 SGHDN and CDR2 FVKESK. V lost 0 bases and J 5 bases, leaving 13 bases between the germline ends.

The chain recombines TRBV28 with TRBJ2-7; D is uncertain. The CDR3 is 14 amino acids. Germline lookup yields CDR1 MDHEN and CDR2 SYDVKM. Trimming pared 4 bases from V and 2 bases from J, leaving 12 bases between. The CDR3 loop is CASSSFPGAYEQYF. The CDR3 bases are TGTGCCAGCAGTTCATTCCCGGGTGCCTACGAGCAGTACTTC.

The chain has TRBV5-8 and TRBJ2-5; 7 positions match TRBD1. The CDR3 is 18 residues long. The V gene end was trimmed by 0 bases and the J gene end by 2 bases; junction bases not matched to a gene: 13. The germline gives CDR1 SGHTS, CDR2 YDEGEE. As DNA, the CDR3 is TGTGCCAGCAGCTTGGCCCGGGGACAGCCTTTCGGTCAAGAGACCCAGTACTTC. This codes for CASSLARGQPFGQETQYF.

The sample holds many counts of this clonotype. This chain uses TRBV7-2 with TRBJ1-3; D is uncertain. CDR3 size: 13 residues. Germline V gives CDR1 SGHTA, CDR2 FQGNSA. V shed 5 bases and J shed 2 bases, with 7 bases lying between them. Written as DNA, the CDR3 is TGTGCCAGCAGCCCCCCCCCTGGAAACACCATATATTTT. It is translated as CASSPPPGNTIYF.

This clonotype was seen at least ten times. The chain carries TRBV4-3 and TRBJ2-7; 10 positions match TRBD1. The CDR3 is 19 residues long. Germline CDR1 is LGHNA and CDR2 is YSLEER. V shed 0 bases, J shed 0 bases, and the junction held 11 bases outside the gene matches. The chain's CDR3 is CASSQDPPGQGSSSYEQYF. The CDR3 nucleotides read TGCGCCAGCAGCCAAGACCCACCGGGACAGGGGTCTAGCTCCTACGAGCAGTACTTC.

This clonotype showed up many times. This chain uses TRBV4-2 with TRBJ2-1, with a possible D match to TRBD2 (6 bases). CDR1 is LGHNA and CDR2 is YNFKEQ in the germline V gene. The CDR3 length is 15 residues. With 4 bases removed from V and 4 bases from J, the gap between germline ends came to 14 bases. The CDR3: CASSPSLATYNEQFF. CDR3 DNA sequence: TGTGCCAGCAGCCCAAGTCTAGCGACTTACAATGAGCAGTTCTTC.

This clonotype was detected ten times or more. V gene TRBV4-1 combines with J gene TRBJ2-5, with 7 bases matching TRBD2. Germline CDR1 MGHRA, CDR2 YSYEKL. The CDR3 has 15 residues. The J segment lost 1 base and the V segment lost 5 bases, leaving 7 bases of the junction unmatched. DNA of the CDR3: TGCGCCAGCAGCTCCTTCCCTAGCGGCCAAGAGACCCAGTACTTC. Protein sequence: CASSSFPSGQETQYF.

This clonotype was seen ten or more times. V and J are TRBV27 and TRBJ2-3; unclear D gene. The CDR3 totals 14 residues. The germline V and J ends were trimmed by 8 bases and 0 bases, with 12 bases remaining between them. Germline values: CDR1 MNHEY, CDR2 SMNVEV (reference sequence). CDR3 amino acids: CASADGFSTDTQYF. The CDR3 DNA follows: TGTGCCAGCGCTGACGGCTTCAGCACAGATACGCAGTATTTT.

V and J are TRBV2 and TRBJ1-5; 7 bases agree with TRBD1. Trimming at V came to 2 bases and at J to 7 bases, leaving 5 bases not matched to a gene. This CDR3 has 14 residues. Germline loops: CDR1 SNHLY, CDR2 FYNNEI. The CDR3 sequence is CASSEHRQGQPQHF. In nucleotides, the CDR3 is TGTGCCAGCAGTGAACACAGACAGGGCCAGCCCCAGCATTTT. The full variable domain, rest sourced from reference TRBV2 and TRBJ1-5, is EPEVTQTPSHQVTQMGQEVILRCVPISNHLYFYWYRQILGQKVEFLVSFYNNEISEKSEIFDDQFSVERPDGSNFTLKIRSTKLEDSAMYFCASSEHRQGQPQHFGDGTRLSIL.

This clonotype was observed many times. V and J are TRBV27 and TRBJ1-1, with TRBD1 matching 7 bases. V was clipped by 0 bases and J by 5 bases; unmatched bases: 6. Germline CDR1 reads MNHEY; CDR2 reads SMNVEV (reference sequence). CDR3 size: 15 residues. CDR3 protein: CASSLSGDSLTEAFF. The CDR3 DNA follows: TGTGCCAGCAGTTTATCAGGGGACAGTTTAACTGAAGCTTTCTTT.

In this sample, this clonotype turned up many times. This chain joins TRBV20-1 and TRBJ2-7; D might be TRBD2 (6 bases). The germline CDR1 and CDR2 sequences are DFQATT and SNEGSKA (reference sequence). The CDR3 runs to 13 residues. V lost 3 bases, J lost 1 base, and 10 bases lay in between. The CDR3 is CSARFGGSYEQYF. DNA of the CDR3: TGCAGTGCTAGGTTCGGGGGATCCTACGAGCAGTACTTC.

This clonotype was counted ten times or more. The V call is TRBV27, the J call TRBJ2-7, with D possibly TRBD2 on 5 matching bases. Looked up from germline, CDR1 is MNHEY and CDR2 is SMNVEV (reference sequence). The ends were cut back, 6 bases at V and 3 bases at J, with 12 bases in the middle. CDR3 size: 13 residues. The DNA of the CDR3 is TGTGCCAGCAGGGCCGGACTTGTCTACGAGCAGTACTTC. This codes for CASRAGLVYEQYF.

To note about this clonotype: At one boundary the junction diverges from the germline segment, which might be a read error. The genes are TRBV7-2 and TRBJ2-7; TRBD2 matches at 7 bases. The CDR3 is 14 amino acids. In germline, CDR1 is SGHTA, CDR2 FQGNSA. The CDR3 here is CACSLATGRYGQYF. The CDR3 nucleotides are TGTGCCTGCAGCTTAGCTACCGGGAGGTACGGGCAGTACTTC.

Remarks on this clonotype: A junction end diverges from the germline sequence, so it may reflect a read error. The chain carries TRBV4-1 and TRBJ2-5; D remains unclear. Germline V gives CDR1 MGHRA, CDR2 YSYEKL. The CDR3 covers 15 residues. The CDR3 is CANSQVSGFRETQYF. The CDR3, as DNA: TGCGCCAACAGCCAAGTGTCCGGGTTTCGAGAGACCCAGTACTTC.

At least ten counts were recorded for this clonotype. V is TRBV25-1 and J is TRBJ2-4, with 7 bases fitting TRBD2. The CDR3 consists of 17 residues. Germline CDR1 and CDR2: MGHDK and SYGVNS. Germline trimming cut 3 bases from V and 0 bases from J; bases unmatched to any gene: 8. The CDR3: CASSDGGRLVAKNIQYF. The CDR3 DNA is TGTGCCAGCAGTGACGGGGGGAGGCTAGTAGCCAAAAACATTCAGTACTTC. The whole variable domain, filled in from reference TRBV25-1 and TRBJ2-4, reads EADIYQTPRYLVIGTGKKITLECSQTMGHDKMYWYQQDPGMELHLIHYSYGVNSTEKGDLSSESTVSRIRTEHFPLTLESARPSHTSQYLCASSDGGRLVAKNIQYFGAGTRLSVL.

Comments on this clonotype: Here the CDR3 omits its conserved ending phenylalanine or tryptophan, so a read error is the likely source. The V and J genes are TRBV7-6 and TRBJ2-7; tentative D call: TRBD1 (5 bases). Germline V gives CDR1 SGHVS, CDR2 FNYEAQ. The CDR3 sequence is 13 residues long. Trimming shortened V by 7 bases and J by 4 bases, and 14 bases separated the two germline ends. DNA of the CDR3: TGTGCCAGCACCCCGGTGGGGCGGTACGAGCAGTACTCC. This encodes CASTPVGRYEQYS.

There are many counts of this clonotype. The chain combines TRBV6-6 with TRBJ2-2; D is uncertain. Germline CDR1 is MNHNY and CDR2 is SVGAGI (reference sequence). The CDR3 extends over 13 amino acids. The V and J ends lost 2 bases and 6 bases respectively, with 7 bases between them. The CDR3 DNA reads TGTGCCAGCAGTTACAATGGCGCCGGGGAGCTGTTTTTT. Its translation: CASSYNGAGELFF.

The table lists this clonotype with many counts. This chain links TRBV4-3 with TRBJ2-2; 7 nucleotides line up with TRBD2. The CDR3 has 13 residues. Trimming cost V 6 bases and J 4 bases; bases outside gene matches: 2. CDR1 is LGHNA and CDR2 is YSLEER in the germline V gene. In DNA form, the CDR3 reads TGCGCCAGCAGAGTAGCGGGCACCGGGGAGCTGTTTTTT. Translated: CASRVAGTGELFF.

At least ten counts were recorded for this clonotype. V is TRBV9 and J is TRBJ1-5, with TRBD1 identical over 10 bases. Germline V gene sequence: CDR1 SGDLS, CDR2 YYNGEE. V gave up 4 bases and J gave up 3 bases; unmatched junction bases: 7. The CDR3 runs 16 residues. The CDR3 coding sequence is TGTGCCAGCAGCCCAACGACAGGGGGCCCCAATCAGCCCCAGCATTTT. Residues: CASSPTTGGPNQPQHF.

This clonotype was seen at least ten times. For the CDR3, the DNA is TGTGCCACCAGTGATAGCTATGGCTACACCTTC. Amino acids: CATSDSYGYTF. The chain carries TRBV24-1 and TRBJ1-2; D not certain. Between the trimmed V and J ends, which lost 3 bases and 4 bases, there was a span of 2 bases. Germline V lookup: CDR1 KGHDR, CDR2 SFDVKD. The CDR3 runs 11 residues.

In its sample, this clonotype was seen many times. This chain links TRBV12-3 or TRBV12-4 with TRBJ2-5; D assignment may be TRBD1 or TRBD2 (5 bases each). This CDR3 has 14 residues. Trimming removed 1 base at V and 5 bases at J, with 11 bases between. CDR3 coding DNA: TGTGCCAGCAGTTTAGGGGGGTATTTGGAGACCCAGTACTTC. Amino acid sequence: CASSLGGYLETQYF.

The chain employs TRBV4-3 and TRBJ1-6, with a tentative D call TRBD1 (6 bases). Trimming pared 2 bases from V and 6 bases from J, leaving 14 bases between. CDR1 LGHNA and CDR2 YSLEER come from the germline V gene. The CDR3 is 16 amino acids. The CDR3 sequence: CASSQSRGGGNSPLHF. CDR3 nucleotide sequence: TGCGCCAGCAGCCAATCCAGAGGGGGGGGTAATTCACCCCTCCACTTT.

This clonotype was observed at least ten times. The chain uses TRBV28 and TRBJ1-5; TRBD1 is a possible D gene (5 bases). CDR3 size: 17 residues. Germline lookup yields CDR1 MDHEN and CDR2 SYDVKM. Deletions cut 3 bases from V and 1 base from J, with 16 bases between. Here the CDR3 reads CASSFRGTMGSNQPQHF. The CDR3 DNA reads TGTGCCAGCAGTTTCCGGGGGACTATGGGGAGCAATCAGCCCCAGCATTTT.